This T cell receptor beta chain was profiled in a study of blood T cell repertoires in COVID-19. Looking at the study overall: From the United States, Italy and Spain came samples of acute and convalescent COVID-19.

The count of this clone is one. In the original analysis: For nucleated cells, counts were estimated from reference gene primer amplification. The protocol was immunoSEQ multiplex PCR, while the TCRdb copy is restricted to in-frame clones and leaves out a portion. The DNA gave D and trimming, while V, J and clone size come from that table. The sample has 250,000 or so clones, approximately 90% seen once. The source is a young woman with active or convalescent COVID-19. Sequences were obtained from peripheral blood.

This CDR3 reads CASSIGGNEQFF. CDR3 in DNA: TGTGCCAGCAGTATAGGGGGCAATGAGCAGTTCTTC. The chain links TRBV6-5 to TRBJ2-1; D possibly corresponds to TRBD1 (6 bases). Per germline, CDR1 MNHEY and CDR2 SVGAGI. This CDR3 is 12 amino acids long. V was trimmed by 5 bases and J by 6 bases, leaving 8 bases between them.